This record looks at one TCR beta chain sequence and its context. This clone was seen only once. What antigen it recognizes has not been identified. Within one base of it there is no much larger clone, and no base qualities were kept. This entry comes from a study of vaccination effects on CD4 cells after COVID-19 (dated by TCRdb to between 2022 and 2023). Broadly, across the study: Post-vaccine samples across the study were collected a median of 72 days after the second dose, with a range of 14 to 241. Cultures from other donors in the study were sequenced with the Oncomine TCR Beta short-read assay on an Illumina iSeq 100. The full study included around nine COVID-19 convalescent patients and several SARS-CoV-2-naive healthy vaccine recipients. The study compared SARS-CoV-2 spike-specific CD4+ TCR repertoires before and after mRNA vaccination in COVID-19 convalescent patients and infection-naive vaccine recipients. Summary of the overall study and its limitations: Among healthy vaccine recipients, nearly all vaccine-induced clones were SARS-CoV-2 mono-reactive, and only 1 of 255 was cross-reactive with common cold coronaviruses. Clones induced by infection and clones induced by vaccination both contracted markedly at late timepoints after vaccination, which fits with T cell responses waning over time. The study was limited by a small number of convalescent patients and lacked early post-infection timepoints.

Library method: the immunoSEQ multiplex PCR assay. DNA from the cultured and isolated CD4+ T cells underwent TCR beta CDR3 sequencing. The authors processed their data as follows. Non-productive TCR sequences were removed, reads were trimmed to the CDR3 region, and CDR3s of at least 7 amino acids were retained. Antigen-specific clonotypes were identified with the MANAFEST web app by comparing expansion in peptide wells against reference cultures. For clones to be considered positive, expansion at FDR<0.05 versus reference and all other wells, an odds ratio above 5, and a frequency above 0.1% in two replicate wells were required. Clonotypes significantly expanded in SARS-CoV-2 spike wells and in at least one common cold coronavirus spike condition were defined as cross-reactive. Levenshtein distance calculated with the stringdist R package was used to assess CDR3 similarity, and unrooted trees were constructed with ape in R 3.6.1. Held by TCRdb, this immuneACCESS table contains in-frame sequences only and omits some clones. Under half of the omission traces to an unresolved V gene where checked; the cause of the rest is unknown. The V and J calls and clone size were taken over from that table, and D and trimming were inferred from the DNA. The sample table lists nearly 30,000 clones, roughly four fifths of them with a count of one. More than 12% of the sample comes from the top ten.

The trim is 3 bases for V and 4 bases for J, with a gap of 10 bases between the germline ends. Including cysteine and phenylalanine, the CDR3 has 15 amino acids. Only CDR3 DNA is held: 45 bases, read in frame from base 1. CDR1 and CDR2 were assigned from the germline V gene (reference sequence) as LNHDA and SQIVND. In the ViraFEST assay, PBMC were stimulated with viral peptide pools, and antigen-specific CD4+ T cell clonotypes were then identified by expansion using TCR sequencing. After around ten days of culture, CD4+ T cells were isolated with the EasySep CD4+ T cell isolation kit. Each participant received two doses of an mRNA SARS-CoV-2 vaccine, either BNT162b2 or mRNA-1273. Healthy vaccine recipients had no prior SARS-CoV-2 infection, confirmed by negative nucleocapsid antibodies before and after vaccination. Approximately 2 million PBMC per well were cultured with approximately 10 ug/ml peptides in IMDM containing 5% human AB serum, about 9.6 IU/ml IL-2 and gentamicin. Half of the culture medium was replaced with fresh IL-2-containing medium on days 3 and 7. Unless noted otherwise, every peptide stimulation condition was cultured in triplicate wells. Using Ficoll-Paque Plus gradient centrifugation, PBMC were separated from whole blood and then either used fresh or cryopreserved at -140C. The spike proteins of SARS-CoV-2 and of the common cold coronaviruses HCoV-NL63, HCoV-OC43 and HCoV-229E were spanned by overlapping peptide pools. The QIAamp micro DNA kit was used to extract genomic DNA from the cultured CD4+ T cells.

The V gene is TRBV19 and the J gene is TRBJ2-6; confidence is insufficient to name the D gene. This clonotype originated in a human donor who received a COVID-19 vaccine. Source: CD4+ T cells from PBMCs cultured with HCoV-229E spike peptides, taken after COVID-19 vaccination. Per the publication, the cell subset or site label means: HCoV-229E spike overlapping peptide pool stimulation. In nucleotide form, the sequence is TGTGCCAGTAGTATTGTGGTTTACGGGGCCAACGTCCTGACTTTC. Its amino acids are CASSIVVYGANVLTF.